This T cell receptor (beta chain) was retrieved from a study of control samples from healthy donors and cancer patients. This table comes from immunoSEQ multiplex PCR, and its TCRdb copy is limited to in-frame clones, with some not included. The table shows about 150,000 clones, with about 95% occurring only once. This CDR3 is 16 amino acids long. The ends were cut back, 2 bases at V and 0 bases at J, with 11 bases in the middle. Looked up from germline, CDR1 is MNHEY and CDR2 is SVGEGT. The specimen was PBMCs. This chain links TRBV6-2 or TRBV6-3 with TRBJ1-5; unclear D gene. The sequence was obtained from a man in his sixties with colorectal cancer. The CDR3 DNA follows: TGTGCCAGCAGTTACGGTGGGTCCCCTAGCAATCAGCCCCAGCATTTT. As protein: CASSYGGSPSNQPQHF.